The clone carrying this T cell receptor (beta chain) was seen many times. The sample comes from a study of blood T cell repertoires in COVID-19. Overall study context: The samples span acute and convalescent COVID-19 from the United States, Italy and Spain. PBMCs, B-cell-depleted T cells, or T cells provided the cDNA or gDNA that made up the material.

Per the study methods: Amplifying reference gene primers gave estimates of nucleated cell counts. Sequenced by immunoSEQ multiplex PCR; TCRdb stores in-frame clones only, minus some. The V and J calls and clone size were taken over from that table, and D and trimming were inferred from the DNA. Of tens of thousands of clones listed, 70% to 90% were seen once; the top ten hold around 3.9%. Germline CDR1 reads SEHNR; CDR2 reads FQNEAQ (reference sequence). The germline V and J ends were trimmed by 5 bases and 7 bases, with 18 bases remaining between them. The CDR3 is 14 residues long. Sequencing input: peripheral blood. This TCR came from a man aged 65 to 85 with active COVID-19. The chain has TRBV7-9 and TRBJ2-7; maybe TRBD2 (5 bases). CDR3 DNA sequence: TGTGCCAGCAGCCTAGGGCCCAACACGGGGGAGCAGTACTTC. Encoded protein: CASSLGPNTGEQYF.